Below, one T cell receptor beta chain is given with its context. This specimen belongs to a study of blood T cell repertoires in COVID-19. Study in general: Both acute and convalescent COVID-19 samples were obtained from the United States, Italy and Spain.

Here immunoSEQ multiplex PCR was the method, and the copy in TCRdb shows in-frame clones only, minus some. Among about 500,000 clones listed, roughly nine tenths were seen once. Seattle participants joined during active infection and were tracked over time. There are 15 residues in the CDR3. The V end lost 5 bases, the J end lost 0 bases, and 11 bases lay between the germline ends. CDR1 SGHRS and CDR2 YFSETQ come from the germline V gene. The specimen sequenced was peripheral blood. The sequence was collected from a man between 18 and 29 years old with COVID-19, enrolled during active disease. The chain uses TRBV5-1 and TRBJ1-4, with D hard to call. CDR3: CASSKDGATNEKLFF. DNA for the CDR3: TGCGCCAGCAGTAAGGACGGGGCAACTAATGAAAAACTGTTTTTT.